This TCR beta chain came from a study of T-cell memory formation after mild COVID-19. About the research overall: TCR clusters were largely donor specific. The study, taken as a whole, reports: Mainly CM and EM harbored the contracting CD4+ clones; mainly EMRA harbored the CD8+ ones.

TCRdb independently ran MiXCR on the 5' RACE reads; one entry per CDR3 protein. The sample lists some 490,000 distinct CDR3 sequences, 15% to 20% occurring once. Turning to this clonotype: Its antigen is unidentified.

Sequencing was performed on PBMCs or a T cell subset sorted from them (not recorded which). The receptor was isolated from an adult woman who had mild COVID-19 (a few samples of this study predate the infection). Cell type and time point are not known.

The DNA of the CDR3 is TGTGCCAGCAGCCTACTAGCGGAGTACAATGAGCAGTTCTTC. It yields the protein CASSLLAEYNEQFF. The V gene is TRBV4-2, the J gene TRBJ2-1; 8 bases align to TRBD2. The V gene's germline CDR1 is LGHNA and CDR2 YNFKEQ. The CDR3 is 14 residues long. The V gene end was trimmed by 4 bases and the J gene end by 4 bases; junction bases not matched to a gene: 3.